Following are 31 T cell receptor beta chains from one sample sequenced in a study of Ad26.COV2.S vaccination and SARS-CoV-2 variants. Generated by immunoSEQ multiplex PCR, the TCRdb table keeps only in-frame clones and is missing some. Among just under 250,000 clones listed, 70% to 90% were seen once. The treatment here: about 20 received Ad26.COV2.S at low or high dose, single or two shots; roughly 5 received placebo; per-sample allocation not given. On day 63 after the first injection, vaccine and placebo recipients gave samples. The material was peripheral blood, obtained in a trial of Ad26.COV2.S vaccine versus placebo. The receptors were sampled from a person between 18 and 65 years old who received the Ad26.COV2.S COVID-19 vaccine or a placebo.

The chain joins TRBV28 to TRBJ1-1; D remains ambiguous. This CDR3 contains 14 residues. Germline loops: CDR1 MDHEN, CDR2 SYDVKM. The V gene lost 6 bases and the J gene lost 4 bases, with 15 bases spanning the gap. The CDR3 reads CASSPLGGGTEAFF. The CDR3 DNA sequence: TGTGCCAGCAGCCCTTTGGGAGGCGGCACTGAAGCTTTCTTT.

The CDR3 DNA reads as TGTGCCAGCAGTTTATCGGTTCAGGGTGGGGAGACCCAGTACTTC. Translating it yields CASSLSVQGGETQYF. The chain recombines TRBV27 with TRBJ2-5, with TRBD1 as a possible D gene (5 bases). Trimming left V 0 bases short and J 5 bases short, with 13 bases between. Germline V lookup: CDR1 MNHEY, CDR2 SMNVEV (reference sequence). The CDR3 runs to 15 residues.

This clone was observed a single time. This chain uses TRBV11-2 with TRBJ2-3; a possible D gene is TRBD2 (6 bases). V lost 3 bases, J lost 1 base, and 8 bases lay in between. In germline, CDR1 is SGHAT, CDR2 FQNNGV. The CDR3 is 14 amino acids. The CDR3 loop is CASSFPGGTDTQYF. CDR3 nucleotide sequence: TGTGCCAGCAGCTTTCCGGGGGGCACAGATACGCAGTATTTT.

The rearrangement links TRBV28 to TRBJ2-1; perhaps TRBD1 as D (5 bases). The CDR3 totals 13 residues. Germline CDR1 MDHEN, CDR2 SYDVKM. Trimming cost V 3 bases and J 5 bases, with 8 bases left between them. DNA for the CDR3: TGTGCCAGCAGTTTTCAGGGAAACAATGAGCAGTTCTTC. Protein sequence: CASSFQGNNEQFF.

This chain connects TRBV7-2 to TRBJ1-1; possible D gene TRBD1, 5 bases. The CDR3 covers 15 residues. Germline loops: CDR1 SGHTA, CDR2 FQGNSA. V lost 0 bases and J 6 bases, leaving 14 bases between the germline ends. CDR3 protein: CASSLAAIQVPEAFF. CDR3 nucleotide sequence: TGTGCCAGCAGCTTAGCGGCAATACAGGTCCCTGAAGCTTTCTTT.

V usage is TRBV5-1 and J usage is TRBJ1-5; TRBD1 matches at 10 bases. The CDR3 covers 15 residues. Trimming cost V 0 bases and J 6 bases; bases outside gene matches: 3. Germline CDR1 is SGHRS and CDR2 is YFSETQ. The CDR3 sequence: CASSLGGQGGQPQHF. Here the CDR3 DNA reads TGCGCCAGCAGCTTGGGAGGACAGGGGGGTCAGCCCCAGCATTTT.

The V call is TRBV5-5, the J call TRBJ1-4; unclear D gene. The CDR3 is 13 residues long. Germline CDR1 is SGHKS and CDR2 is YYEKEE (reference sequence). V lost 4 bases to trimming and J lost 6 bases, with 10 bases between them. CDR3 loop: CASSPYTDEKLFF. In DNA, the CDR3 is TGTGCCAGCAGCCCCTACACTGATGAAAAACTGTTTTTT.

The DNA of the CDR3 is TGTGCCAGCAGCCACAGGGATCAGCCCCAGCATTTT. Translating it yields CASSHRDQPQHF. The chain links TRBV3-1 (or the pseudogene TRBV3-2) to TRBJ1-5; weak D call: TRBD1 (5 bases). The CDR3 length is 12 residues. Germline loops: CDR1 LGHDT, CDR2 YNNKEL (reference sequence). V dropped 3 bases and J dropped 5 bases, with 5 bases sitting between them.

The V and J genes are TRBV5-1 and TRBJ1-3; D is undetermined. This CDR3 is 16 amino acids long. Trimming removed 0 bases at V and 1 base at J, with 11 bases between. Germline V lookup: CDR1 SGHRS, CDR2 YFSETQ. The CDR3 protein is CASSLATISSGNTIYF. For the CDR3, the DNA is TGCGCCAGCAGCTTGGCGACAATTTCTTCTGGAAACACCATATATTTT.

V usage is TRBV18 and J usage is TRBJ2-7; tentatively, D is TRBD1 (5 bases). Trimming took off 0 bases at V and 2 bases at J, with 5 bases between the two ends. The CDR3 runs 13 residues. From germline, CDR1 is KGHSH and CDR2 LQKENI. The CDR3, as DNA: TGTGCCAGCTCACCACCGACAGCCTACGAGCAGTACTTC. This codes for CASSPPTAYEQYF.

The chain carries TRBV5-1 and TRBJ1-4, with a tentative D call TRBD1 (5 bases). CDR1 is SGHRS, CDR2 YFSETQ, per germline. CDR3 size: 14 residues. The V gene lost 4 bases and the J gene lost 5 bases, with 12 bases spanning the gap. CDR3 in DNA: TGCGCCAGCAGCCAATTGCAGGGAAATGAAAAACTGTTTTTT. It translates to CASSQLQGNEKLFF.

V is TRBV24-1 and J is TRBJ1-2, with D perhaps matching TRBD1 (6 bases). V dropped 7 bases and J dropped 4 bases, with 18 bases sitting between them. Germline V CDR1 and CDR2: KGHDR, SFDVKD. The CDR3 runs to 15 residues. CDR3 amino acids: CATRTGCYLPYGYTF. The DNA of the CDR3 is TGTGCCACCAGGACAGGTTGCTACCTACCCTATGGCTACACCTTC.

This sequence joins TRBV27 and TRBJ2-7; possible D gene TRBD1, 5 bases. Looked up from germline, CDR1 is MNHEY and CDR2 is SMNVEV (reference sequence). The CDR3 contains 14 residues. V gave up 4 bases and J gave up 3 bases, with 13 bases separating them. DNA of the CDR3: TGTGCCAGCAGTTCCGCCAACAGGAACTACGAGCAGTACTTC. Its translation is CASSSANRNYEQYF.

CDR3 coding DNA: TGCGCCAGCAGCTTGACGGGCCAGGAGTACAATGAGCAGTTCTTC. It encodes CASSLTGQEYNEQFF. This chain uses TRBV5-1 with TRBJ2-1; D not resolved. This CDR3 region has 15 residues. The germline V and J ends were trimmed by 1 base and 4 bases, with 12 bases remaining between them. CDR1 and CDR2 from the germline V gene are SGHRS and YFSETQ.

The chain recombines TRBV3-1 (or the pseudogene TRBV3-2) with TRBJ1-5; D gene ambiguous. Germline V gives CDR1 LGHDT, CDR2 YNNKEL (reference sequence). V dropped 3 bases and J dropped 3 bases, with 6 bases sitting between them. The CDR3 runs to 13 residues. The CDR3 DNA is TGTGCCAGCAGCCACGACATCAATCAGCCCCAGCATTTT. This encodes CASSHDINQPQHF.

The chain couples TRBV9 to TRBJ2-2; 8 bases fit TRBD2. This CDR3 has 14 residues. With V trimmed by 6 bases and J by 1 base, 2 bases remained unmatched. CDR1 SGDLS and CDR2 YYNGEE come from the germline V gene. CDR3 DNA: TGTGCCAGCACCCGGGGGGGGAACACCGGGGAGCTGTTTTTT. Residues: CASTRGGNTGELFF. The variable domain in full, completed from reference TRBV9 and TRBJ2-2, reads DSGVTQTPKHLITATGQRVTLRCSPRSGDLSVYWYQQSLDQGLQFLIQYYNGEERAKGNILERFSAQQFPDLHSELNLSSLELGDSALYFCASTRGGNTGELFFGEGSRLTVL.

This chain uses TRBV7-2 with TRBJ1-1; maybe TRBD1 (5 bases). Germline V gene sequence: CDR1 SGHTA, CDR2 FQGNSA. The CDR3 runs to 16 residues. The V gene lost 7 bases and the J gene lost 4 bases, with 22 bases spanning the gap. The CDR3 loop reads CASIQGPRGAGTEAFF. The CDR3 region has the DNA TGTGCCAGCATCCAGGGACCCAGAGGTGCAGGCACTGAAGCTTTCTTT.

This clone turned up a few times. The CDR3 DNA reads as TGCGCCAGCAGCTTGTGGGGGAACCCAACCTACGAGCAGTACTTC. Translating it yields CASSLWGNPTYEQYF. This rearrangement joins TRBV5-1 to TRBJ2-7; perhaps D is TRBD1 or TRBD2 (5 bases each). V lost 1 base and J 2 bases, leaving 13 bases between the germline ends. This CDR3 has 15 residues. Per the germline V gene, CDR1 is SGHRS and CDR2 is YFSETQ.

This clone was seen only a few times. The chain employs TRBV7-2 and TRBJ2-3, with 13 bases fitting TRBD2. V shed 5 bases, J shed 0 bases, and the junction held 5 bases outside the gene matches. This CDR3 has 17 amino acids. Germline-derived CDR1 and CDR2 are SGHTA and FQGNSA. In nucleotides, the CDR3 is TGTGCCAGCAGCCCCGGGACTAGCGGGATTAGCACAGATACGCAGTATTTT. Translating it yields CASSPGTSGISTDTQYF.

The chain couples TRBV18 to TRBJ2-7; tentative D call: TRBD2 (5 bases). The CDR3 consists of 14 residues. Germline loops: CDR1 KGHSH, CDR2 LQKENI. V lost 4 bases and J lost 6, with 16 bases in between. CDR3: CASSRDSDLREQYF. CDR3 in DNA: TGTGCCAGCTCACGCGATAGCGACCTCCGCGAGCAGTACTTC.

CDR3 protein: CASSRGFASTDTQYF. The CDR3 DNA follows: TGTGCCAGCAGCAGAGGGTTTGCTAGCACAGATACGCAGTATTTT. This rearrangement joins TRBV5-4 to TRBJ2-3, with D perhaps TRBD2 (5 bases). V was shortened by 4 bases and J by 0 bases, with 12 bases between the two germline ends. The CDR3 consists of 15 residues. CDR1 and CDR2 from the germline V gene are SGHNT and YYREEE (reference sequence).

CDR3 loop: CASSEFPGTSANIQYF. CDR3 nucleotides: TGTGCCAGCAGTGAATTTCCGGGGACTAGCGCTAACATTCAGTACTTC. The rearrangement joins TRBV25-1 to TRBJ2-4, with 10 bases fitting TRBD2. There are 16 residues in the CDR3. The V gene end was trimmed by 1 base and the J gene end by 7 bases; junction bases not matched to a gene: 7. CDR1 is MGHDK and CDR2 is SYGVNS in the germline V gene. Using reference TRBV25-1 and TRBJ2-4 for the parts outside the CDR3, the full variable domain is EADIYQTPRYLVIGTGKKITLECSQTMGHDKMYWYQQDPGMELHLIHYSYGVNSTEKGDLSSESTVSRIRTEHFPLTLESARPSHTSQYLCASSEFPGTSANIQYFGAGTRLSVL.

This clone was recorded once. The chain carries TRBV25-1 and TRBJ2-2, with D uncertain. CDR3 length: 13 residues. CDR1 MGHDK and CDR2 SYGVNS come from the germline V gene. V was clipped by 8 bases and J by 1 base, with 8 bases between them. This CDR3 is CASRSGNTGELFF. In DNA form, the CDR3 reads TGTGCCAGCCGGTCCGGGAACACCGGGGAGCTGTTTTTT. Based on the CDR3 plus reference TRBV25-1 and TRBJ2-2, the full variable domain is EADIYQTPRYLVIGTGKKITLECSQTMGHDKMYWYQQDPGMELHLIHYSYGVNSTEKGDLSSESTVSRIRTEHFPLTLESARPSHTSQYLCASRSGNTGELFFGEGSRLTVL.

CDR3: CASSSLVYNEQFF. The CDR3 nucleotides are TGTGCCAGCAGCTCCCTAGTCTACAATGAGCAGTTCTTC. V is TRBV7-8 and J is TRBJ2-1; no definite D call. This CDR3 has 13 residues. V lost 4 bases and J 3 bases, leaving 7 bases between the germline ends. Germline-derived CDR1 and CDR2 are SGHVS and FQNEAQ.

This chain connects TRBV6-4 to TRBJ2-1, with 7 bases that match TRBD1. The V segment lost 0 bases and the J segment 6 bases; nucleotides outside the gene matches: 8. Germline assignment: CDR1 MRHNA and CDR2 SNTAGT. The CDR3 has 16 residues. In DNA form, the CDR3 reads TGTGCCAGCAGTGACTCTAAACAGGGGTTATTCAATGAGCAGTTCTTC. Protein: CASSDSKQGLFNEQFF.

This sequence joins TRBV4-3 and TRBJ2-3, with 7 bases identical to TRBD2. The CDR3 covers 16 residues. The ends lost 5 bases at V and 4 bases at J; junction bases unmatched: 12. The germline V gene encodes CDR1 LGHNA and CDR2 YSLEER. CDR3 sequence: CASSGGGRALADTQYF. The CDR3 nucleotides read TGCGCCAGCAGCGGCGGTGGGAGGGCCCTTGCAGATACGCAGTATTTT.

The genes are TRBV5-6 and TRBJ2-7; the match to TRBD1 covers 9 bases. The CDR3 runs to 14 residues. Germline CDR1 is SGHDT and CDR2 is YYEEEE. V lost 3 bases to trimming and J lost 4 bases; unmatched junction nucleotides: 5. The CDR3 region has the DNA TGTGCCAGCAGCTCCTCGGGACAGGGATACGAGCAGTACTTC. Translation gives CASSSSGQGYEQYF.

The chain recombines TRBV15 with TRBJ1-5; the match to TRBD1 covers 7 bases. The germline V gene encodes CDR1 LNHNV and CDR2 YYDKDF (reference sequence). V lost 2 bases to trimming and J lost 4 bases; unmatched junction nucleotides: 8. The CDR3 is 16 residues long. As DNA, the CDR3 is TGTGCCACCAGCAGAACACAGGGGAACGGAAATCAGCCCCAGCATTTT. It encodes CATSRTQGNGNQPQHF.

The chain joins TRBV6-5 to TRBJ2-7, with no clear D. The CDR3 contains 12 residues. V was pared by 8 bases and J by 3 bases, with 11 bases between. CDR1 is MNHEY and CDR2 is SVGAGI in the germline V gene. Here the CDR3 reads CASGSRNYEQYF. The CDR3 nucleotides are TGTGCCAGCGGAAGCAGAAACTACGAGCAGTACTTC.

This sequence joins TRBV28 and TRBJ1-2; D is uncertain. CDR1 and CDR2 from the germline V gene are MDHEN and SYDVKM. The germline V and J ends were trimmed by 2 bases and 5 bases, with 9 bases remaining between them. CDR3 size: 13 residues. Written as DNA, the CDR3 is TGTGCCAGCAGTTTAAGGAACGGTTATGGCTACACCTTC. It translates to CASSLRNGYGYTF.

This clone was found once. The chain carries TRBV7-6 and TRBJ2-1; the D gene is possibly TRBD2 (6 bases). Germline CDR1 reads SGHVS; CDR2 reads FNYEAQ. The CDR3 sequence is 15 residues long. Trimming took 1 base from V and 10 from J, leaving 17 bases between them. DNA of the CDR3: TGTGCCAGCAGCTTAGGACCCTCGGGGCGGGAAGAGCAGTTCTTC. Its protein is CASSLGPSGREEQFF.